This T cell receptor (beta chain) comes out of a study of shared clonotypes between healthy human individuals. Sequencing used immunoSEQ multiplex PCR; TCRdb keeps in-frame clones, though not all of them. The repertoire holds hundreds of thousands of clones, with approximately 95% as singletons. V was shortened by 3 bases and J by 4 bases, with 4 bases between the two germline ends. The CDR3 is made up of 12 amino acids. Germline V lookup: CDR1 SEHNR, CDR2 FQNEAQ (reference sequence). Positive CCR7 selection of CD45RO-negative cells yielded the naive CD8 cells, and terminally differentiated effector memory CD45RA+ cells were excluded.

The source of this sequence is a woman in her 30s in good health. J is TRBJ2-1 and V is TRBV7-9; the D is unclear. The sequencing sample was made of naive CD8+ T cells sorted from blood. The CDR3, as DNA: TGTGCCAGCAGCTTCTCTTACAATGAGCAGTTCTTC. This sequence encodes CASSFSYNEQFF.